This T cell receptor (beta chain) emerged from a study of T cell changes during pregnancy in multiple sclerosis. Germline loops: CDR1 MGHDK, CDR2 SYGVNS. J gave up 5 bases and V 1 base, and 7 bases lay outside the gene matches. CDR3 length: 18 residues. Produced via immunoSEQ multiplex PCR; TCRdb's table is partial and in-frame only. The sample gives tens of thousands of clones, roughly nine tenths of which show up once; around 11% is in the top ten. The V gene is TRBV25-1, the J gene TRBJ2-2; 13 nucleotides agree with TRBD2. The source material was CD8+ T cells from peripheral blood mononuclear cells, sampled before pregnancy. The clonotype was recovered from a female donor with multiple sclerosis, enrolled in a pregnancy study. CDR3 in amino acids: CASSELSETSGGTGELFF. In nucleotides, the CDR3 is TGTGCCAGCAGTGAATTGTCGGAGACTAGCGGGGGGACCGGGGAGCTGTTTTTT.